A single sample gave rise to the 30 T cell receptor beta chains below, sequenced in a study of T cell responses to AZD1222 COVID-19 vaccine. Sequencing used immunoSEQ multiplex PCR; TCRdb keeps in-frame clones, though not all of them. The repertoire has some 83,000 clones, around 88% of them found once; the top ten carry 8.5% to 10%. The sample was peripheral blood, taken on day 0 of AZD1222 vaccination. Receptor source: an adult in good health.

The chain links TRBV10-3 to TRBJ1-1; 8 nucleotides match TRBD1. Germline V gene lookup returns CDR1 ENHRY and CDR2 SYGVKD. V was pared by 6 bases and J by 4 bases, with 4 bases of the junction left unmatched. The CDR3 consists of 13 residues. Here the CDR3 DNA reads TGTGCCATCAGAGGACAGGGAGGCACTGAAGCTTTCTTT. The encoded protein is CAIRGQGGTEAFF.

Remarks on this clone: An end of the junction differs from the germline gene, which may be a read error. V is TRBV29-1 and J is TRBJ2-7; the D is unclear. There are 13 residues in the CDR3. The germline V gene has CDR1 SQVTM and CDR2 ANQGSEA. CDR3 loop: CSVEGPGLGEQYF. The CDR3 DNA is TGCAGCGTCGAAGGACCAGGCTTAGGGGAGCAGTACTTC.

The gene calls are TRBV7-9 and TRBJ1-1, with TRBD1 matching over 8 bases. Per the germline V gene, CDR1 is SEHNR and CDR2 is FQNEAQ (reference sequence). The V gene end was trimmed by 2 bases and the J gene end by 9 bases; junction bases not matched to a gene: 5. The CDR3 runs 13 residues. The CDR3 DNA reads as TGTGCCAGCAGCTTACAGGGGGCTGGGAAAGCTTTCTTT. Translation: CASSLQGAGKAFF.

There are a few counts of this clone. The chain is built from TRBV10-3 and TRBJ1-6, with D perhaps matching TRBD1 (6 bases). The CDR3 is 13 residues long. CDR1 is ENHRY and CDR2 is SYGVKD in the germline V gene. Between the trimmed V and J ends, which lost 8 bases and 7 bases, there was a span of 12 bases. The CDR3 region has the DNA TGTGCCATCCAGGACAGATTCAATTCACCCCTCCACTTT. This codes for CAIQDRFNSPLHF.

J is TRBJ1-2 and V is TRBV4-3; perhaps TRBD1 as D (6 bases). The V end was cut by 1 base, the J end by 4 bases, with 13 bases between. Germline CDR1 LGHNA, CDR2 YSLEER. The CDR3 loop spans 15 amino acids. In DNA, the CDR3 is TGCGCCAGCAGCCAAGTACAGGGCCCTCGCTATGGCTACACCTTC. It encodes CASSQVQGPRYGYTF.

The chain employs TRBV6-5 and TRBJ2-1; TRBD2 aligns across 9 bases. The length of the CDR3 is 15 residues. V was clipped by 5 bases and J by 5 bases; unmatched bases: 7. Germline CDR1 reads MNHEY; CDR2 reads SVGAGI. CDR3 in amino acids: CASSPGLATNNEQFF. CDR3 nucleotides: TGTGCCAGCAGTCCCGGACTAGCGACAAACAATGAGCAGTTCTTC.

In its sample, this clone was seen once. CDR3: CASSQEPGSNEKLFF. The CDR3 DNA follows: TGTGCCAGCAGCCAAGAACCGGGCTCTAATGAAAAACTGTTTTTT. The gene calls are TRBV4-2 and TRBJ1-4; no definite D call. Per germline, CDR1 LGHNA and CDR2 YNFKEQ. The CDR3 totals 15 residues. V gave up 0 bases and J gave up 3 bases, with 8 bases separating them.

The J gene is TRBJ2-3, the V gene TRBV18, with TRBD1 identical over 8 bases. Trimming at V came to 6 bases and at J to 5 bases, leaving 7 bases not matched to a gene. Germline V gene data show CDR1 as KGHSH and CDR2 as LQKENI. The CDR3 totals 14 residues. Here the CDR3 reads CASSTGARRDTQYF. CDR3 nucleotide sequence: TGTGCCAGCTCGACAGGGGCGAGAAGAGATACGCAGTATTTT.

The CDR3 reads CASRRTLANTGELFF. CDR3 DNA: TGCGCCAGCAGACGAACGCTCGCCAACACCGGGGAGCTGTTTTTT. This chain connects TRBV5-1 to TRBJ2-2; D is undetermined. The germline gives CDR1 SGHRS, CDR2 YFSETQ. There are 15 residues in the CDR3. V was cut by 5 bases and J by 2 bases, with 13 bases left in between.

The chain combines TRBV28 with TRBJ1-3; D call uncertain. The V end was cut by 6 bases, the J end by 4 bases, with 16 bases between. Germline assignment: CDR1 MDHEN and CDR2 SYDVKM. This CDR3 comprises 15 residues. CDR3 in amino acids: CASSPVRVGGNTIYF. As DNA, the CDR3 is TGTGCCAGCAGCCCGGTGCGGGTGGGGGGAAACACCATATATTTT.

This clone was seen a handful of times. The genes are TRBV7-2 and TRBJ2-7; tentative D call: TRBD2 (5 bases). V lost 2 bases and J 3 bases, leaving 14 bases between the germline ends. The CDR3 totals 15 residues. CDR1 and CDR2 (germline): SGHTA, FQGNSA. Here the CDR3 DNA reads TGTGCCAGCAGCTTATTTGCTAGCCGAAGCTACGAGCAGTACTTC. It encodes CASSLFASRSYEQYF. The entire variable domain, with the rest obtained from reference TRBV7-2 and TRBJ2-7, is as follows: GAGVSQSPSNKVTEKGKDVELRCDPISGHTALYWYRQSLGQGLEFLIYFQGNSAPDKSGLPSDRFSAERTGGSVSTLTIQRTQQEDSAVYLCASSLFASRSYEQYFGPGTRLTVT.

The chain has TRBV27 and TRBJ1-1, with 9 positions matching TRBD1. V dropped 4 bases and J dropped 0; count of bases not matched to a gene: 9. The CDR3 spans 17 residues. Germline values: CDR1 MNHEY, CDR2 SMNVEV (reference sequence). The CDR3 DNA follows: TGTGCCAGCAGTTCGGACAGGGGCCAGGCGGTGAACACTGAAGCTTTCTTT. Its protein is CASSSDRGQAVNTEAFF.

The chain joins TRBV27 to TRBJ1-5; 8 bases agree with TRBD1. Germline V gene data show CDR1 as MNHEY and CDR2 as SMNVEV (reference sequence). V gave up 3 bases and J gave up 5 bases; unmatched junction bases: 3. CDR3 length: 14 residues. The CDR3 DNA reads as TGTGCCAGCAGTTTGCAGGGGGCTGATCAGCCCCAGCATTTT. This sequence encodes CASSLQGADQPQHF.

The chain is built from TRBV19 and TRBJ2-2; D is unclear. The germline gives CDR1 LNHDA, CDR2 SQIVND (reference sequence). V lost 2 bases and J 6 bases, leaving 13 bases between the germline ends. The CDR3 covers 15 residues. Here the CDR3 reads CASSINRQSAGELFF. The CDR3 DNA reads TGTGCCAGTAGTATAAATCGGCAGTCCGCCGGGGAGCTGTTTTTT. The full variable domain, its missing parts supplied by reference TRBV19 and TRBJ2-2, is DGGITQSPKYLFRKEGQNVTLSCEQNLNHDAMYWYRQDPGQGLRLIYYSQIVNDFQKGDIAEGYSVSREKKESFPLTVTSAQKNPTAFYLCASSINRQSAGELFFGEGSRLTVL.

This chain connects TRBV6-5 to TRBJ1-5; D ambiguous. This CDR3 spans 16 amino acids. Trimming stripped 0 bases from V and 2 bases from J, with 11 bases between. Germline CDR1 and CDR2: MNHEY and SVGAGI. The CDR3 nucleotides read TGTGCCAGCAGTTACTCGCCAGACATCCGCAATCAGCCCCAGCATTTT. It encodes CASSYSPDIRNQPQHF.

The CDR3 spells CASSFSYGGYEQYF. Written as DNA, the CDR3 is TGTGCCAGCAGCTTCTCATACGGGGGCTACGAGCAGTACTTC. V and J are TRBV11-2 and TRBJ2-7; TRBD2 is a possible D gene (6 bases). The V gene's germline CDR1 is SGHAT and CDR2 FQNNGV. Trimming left V 3 bases short and J 3 bases short, with 12 bases between. The CDR3 is 14 residues long.

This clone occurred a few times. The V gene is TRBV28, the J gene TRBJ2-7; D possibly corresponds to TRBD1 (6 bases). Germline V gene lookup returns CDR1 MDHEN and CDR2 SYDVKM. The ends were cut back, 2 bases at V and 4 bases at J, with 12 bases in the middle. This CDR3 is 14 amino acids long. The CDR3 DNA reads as TGTGCCAGCAGTTTAGCCGGGACAACTTACGAGCAGTACTTC. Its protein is CASSLAGTTYEQYF.

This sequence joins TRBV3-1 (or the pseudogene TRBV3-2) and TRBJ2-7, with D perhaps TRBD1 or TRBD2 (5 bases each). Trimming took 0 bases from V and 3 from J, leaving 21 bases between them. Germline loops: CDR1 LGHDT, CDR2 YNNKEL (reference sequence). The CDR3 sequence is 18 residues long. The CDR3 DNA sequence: TGTGCCAGCAGCCAAGATGTAACGGGAAGGGGATTTGGCTACGAGCAGTACTTC. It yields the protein CASSQDVTGRGFGYEQYF.

CDR3 amino acids: CASLRDVSNYGYTF. CDR3 sequence (DNA): TGTGCCAGCCTCCGGGACGTTAGTAACTATGGCTACACCTTC. The J gene is TRBJ1-2, the V gene TRBV10-3, with a tentative D call TRBD1 (5 bases). Trimming shortened V by 10 bases and J by 1 base, and 16 bases separated the two germline ends. CDR1 is ENHRY and CDR2 is SYGVKD in the germline V gene. CDR3 size: 14 residues.

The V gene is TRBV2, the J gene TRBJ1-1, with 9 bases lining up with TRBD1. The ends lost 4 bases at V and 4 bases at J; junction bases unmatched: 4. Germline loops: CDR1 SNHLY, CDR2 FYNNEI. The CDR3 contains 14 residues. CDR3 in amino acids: CASSVQGQGTEAFF. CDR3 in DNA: TGTGCCAGCAGTGTACAGGGACAGGGCACTGAAGCTTTCTTT.

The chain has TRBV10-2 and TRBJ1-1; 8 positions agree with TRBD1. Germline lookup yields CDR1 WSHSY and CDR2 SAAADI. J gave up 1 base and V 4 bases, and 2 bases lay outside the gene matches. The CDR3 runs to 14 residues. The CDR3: CASSAGTGNTEAFF. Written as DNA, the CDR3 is TGCGCCAGCAGTGCGGGGACAGGGAACACTGAAGCTTTCTTT.

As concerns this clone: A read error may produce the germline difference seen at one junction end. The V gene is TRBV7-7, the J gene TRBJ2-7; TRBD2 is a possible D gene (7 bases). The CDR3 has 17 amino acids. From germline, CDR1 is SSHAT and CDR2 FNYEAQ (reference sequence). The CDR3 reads CASSLAPGGGGAQEQYF. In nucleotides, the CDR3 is TGTGCTAGCAGCTTAGCGCCGGGGGGCGGCGGAGCTCAAGAGCAGTACTTC.

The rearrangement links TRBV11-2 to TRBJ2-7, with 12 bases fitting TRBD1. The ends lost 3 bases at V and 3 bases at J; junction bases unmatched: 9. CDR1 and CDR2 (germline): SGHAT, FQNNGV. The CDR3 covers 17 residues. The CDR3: CASSFPGQGAGGYEQYF. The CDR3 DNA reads TGTGCCAGCAGCTTTCCGGGACAGGGGGCAGGAGGCTACGAGCAGTACTTC.

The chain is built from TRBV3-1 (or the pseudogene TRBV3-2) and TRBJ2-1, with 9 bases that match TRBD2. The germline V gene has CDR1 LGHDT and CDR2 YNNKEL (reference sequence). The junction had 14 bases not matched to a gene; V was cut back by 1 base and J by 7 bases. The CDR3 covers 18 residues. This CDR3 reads CASSQVGSGRILQNEQFF. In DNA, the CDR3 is TGTGCCAGCAGCCAAGTTGGTAGCGGGAGAATTTTGCAGAATGAGCAGTTCTTC.

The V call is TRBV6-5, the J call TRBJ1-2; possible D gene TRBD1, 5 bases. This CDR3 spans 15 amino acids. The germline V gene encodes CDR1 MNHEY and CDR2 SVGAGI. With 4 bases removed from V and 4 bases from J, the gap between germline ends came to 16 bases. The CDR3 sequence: CASSSSGTDSYGYTF. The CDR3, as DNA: TGTGCCAGCAGTTCGTCCGGGACGGACTCCTATGGCTACACCTTC.

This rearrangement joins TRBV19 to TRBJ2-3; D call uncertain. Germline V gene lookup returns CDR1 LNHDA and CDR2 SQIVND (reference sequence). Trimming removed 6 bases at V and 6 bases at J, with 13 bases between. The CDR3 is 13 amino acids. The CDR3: CASSTNSPDTQYF. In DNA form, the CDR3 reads TGTGCCAGTAGCACCAATTCCCCCGATACGCAGTATTTT.

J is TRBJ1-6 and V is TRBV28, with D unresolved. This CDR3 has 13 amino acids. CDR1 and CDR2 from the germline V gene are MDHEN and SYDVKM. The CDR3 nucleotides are TGTGCGTCGTTTTCTGAGAGGAGTTCACCCCTCCACTTT. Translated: CASFSERSSPLHF.

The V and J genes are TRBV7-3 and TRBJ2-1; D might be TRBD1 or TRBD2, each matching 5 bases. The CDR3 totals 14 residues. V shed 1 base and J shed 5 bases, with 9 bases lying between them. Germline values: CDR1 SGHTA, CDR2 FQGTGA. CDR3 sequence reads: CASSLNLGDNEQFF. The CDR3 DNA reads TGTGCCAGCAGCTTAAATTTGGGGGACAATGAGCAGTTCTTC. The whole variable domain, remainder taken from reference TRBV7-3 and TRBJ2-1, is GAGVSQTPSNKVTEKGKYVELRCDPISGHTALYWYRQSLGQGPEFLIYFQGTGAADDSGLPNDRFFAVRPEGSVSTLKIQRTERGDSAVYLCASSLNLGDNEQFFGPGTRLTVL.

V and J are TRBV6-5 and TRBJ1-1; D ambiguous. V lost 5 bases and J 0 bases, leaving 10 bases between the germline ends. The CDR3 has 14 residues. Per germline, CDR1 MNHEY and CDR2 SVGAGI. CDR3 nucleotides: TGTGCCAGCAGTCCACAATTCATGAACACTGAAGCTTTCTTT. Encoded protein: CASSPQFMNTEAFF.

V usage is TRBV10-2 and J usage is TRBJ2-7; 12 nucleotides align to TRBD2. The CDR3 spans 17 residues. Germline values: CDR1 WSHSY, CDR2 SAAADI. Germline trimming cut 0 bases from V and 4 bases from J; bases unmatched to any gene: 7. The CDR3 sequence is CASSESISGTSGYEQYF. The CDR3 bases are TGCGCCAGCAGTGAGTCGATAAGTGGGACTAGCGGGTACGAGCAGTACTTC.